Each of the 11 T cell receptor beta chains below was sequenced from the same sample in a study of blood T cell repertoires in COVID-19. TCRdb's copy holds only in-frame clones and misses some; the assay was immunoSEQ multiplex PCR. The repertoire holds over 110,000 clones, with over 75% as singletons. Sequenced: PBMCs or T cells enriched from blood (not recorded which). The receptors originated from a man aged 50 to 59 in a cohort exposed to, infected with or recovered from COVID-19 (not recorded which).

The V gene is TRBV19, the J gene TRBJ1-2; TRBD1 is a possible D gene (6 bases). The CDR3 consists of 12 residues. Germline-derived CDR1 and CDR2 are LNHDA and SQIVND (reference sequence). V lost 5 bases, J lost 3 bases, and 7 bases lay in between. CDR3 coding DNA: TGTGCCAGTAGTCCAGGGGACTATGGCTACACCTTC. Translation: CASSPGDYGYTF.

The chain carries TRBV6-5 and TRBJ1-3; D is ambiguous. The germline V and J ends were trimmed by 6 bases and 0 bases, with 12 bases remaining between them. The V gene's germline CDR1 is MNHEY and CDR2 SVGAGI. This CDR3 contains 15 residues. The CDR3 bases are TGTGCCAGCAGCCCCGACTCGTTCTCTGGAAACACCATATATTTT. Translation gives CASSPDSFSGNTIYF.

V gene TRBV24-1 combines with J gene TRBJ2-1; tentatively, D is TRBD2 (6 bases). CDR1 KGHDR and CDR2 SFDVKD come from the germline V gene. This CDR3 contains 15 residues. V dropped 2 bases and J dropped 8 bases, with 15 bases sitting between them. The CDR3 region is CATSDYGGGPYEQFF. The CDR3 DNA reads as TGTGCCACCAGTGATTACGGGGGAGGTCCATATGAGCAGTTCTTC.

This sequence joins TRBV4-2 and TRBJ1-5, with D uncertain. V lost 4 bases, J lost 2 bases, and 9 bases lay in between. Germline CDR1 reads LGHNA; CDR2 reads YNFKEQ. The CDR3 totals 14 residues. In nucleotides, the CDR3 is TGTGCCAGCAGCCCTCGAGAGGGCAATCAGCCCCAGCATTTT. This translates into CASSPREGNQPQHF.

The genes are TRBV18 and TRBJ1-6; D is uncertain. The CDR3 totals 13 residues. V lost 2 bases and J 7 bases, leaving 6 bases between the germline ends. Germline CDR1 is KGHSH and CDR2 is LQKENI. This CDR3 is CASSPTVNSPLHF. The CDR3 nucleotides read TGTGCCAGCTCACCAACAGTAAATTCACCCCTCCACTTT.

The chain combines TRBV25-1 with TRBJ2-5; TRBD1 is a possible D gene (6 bases). Germline V CDR1 and CDR2: MGHDK, SYGVNS. Trimming removed 8 bases from V and 4 bases from J, with 17 bases in between. The CDR3 is 14 amino acids. The chain's CDR3 is CASPKDSSGETQYF. Written as DNA, the CDR3 is TGTGCCAGCCCAAAGGACAGCAGCGGAGAGACCCAGTACTTC.

The chain is built from TRBV6-2 or TRBV6-3 and TRBJ2-7; 8 nucleotides agree with TRBD1. Germline CDR1 is MNHEY and CDR2 is SVGEGT. This CDR3 is 15 amino acids long. The junction had 5 bases not matched to a gene; V was cut back by 4 bases and J by 0 bases. The DNA for the CDR3 is TGTGCCAGCAGTTCCCTCGGGACAGGCTCCTACGAGCAGTACTTC. Translating it yields CASSSLGTGSYEQYF.

The V gene is TRBV7-2, the J gene TRBJ2-7; 11 bases map to TRBD2. Per germline, CDR1 SGHTA and CDR2 FQGNSA. The CDR3 runs 16 residues. V lost 5 bases and J lost 4; bases outside the gene matches: 10. The CDR3 DNA follows: TGTGCCAGCAGCCCACAAGTAGCGGGGGGGCATTACGAGCAGTACTTC. It encodes CASSPQVAGGHYEQYF.

This chain links TRBV10-3 with TRBJ2-6, with a weak D call TRBD2 (5 bases). Germline V gene lookup returns CDR1 ENHRY and CDR2 SYGVKD. The V gene lost 8 bases and the J gene lost 1 base, with 9 bases spanning the gap. This CDR3 contains 14 residues. The CDR3 region has the DNA TGTGCCATCTACGCGGGTTCTGGGGCCAACGTCCTGACTTTC. As protein: CAIYAGSGANVLTF.

This chain uses TRBV27 with TRBJ2-1; D is ambiguous. The CDR3 runs 13 residues. V gave up 0 bases and J gave up 9 bases, with 9 bases separating them. CDR1 and CDR2 from the germline V gene are MNHEY and SMNVEV (reference sequence). The CDR3 DNA sequence: TGTGCCAGCAGTTTATCACGGTATGCTGAGCAGTTCTTC. Translating gives CASSLSRYAEQFF.

The CDR3 bases are TGTGCCAGCTCATTCCAGACGGGACTAGCGGGAGAGAAGGATGAGCAGTTCTTC. This encodes CASSFQTGLAGEKDEQFF. V and J are TRBV18 and TRBJ2-1; TRBD2 aligns across 14 bases. The CDR3 covers 18 residues. V was clipped by 5 bases and J by 8 bases; unmatched bases: 14. CDR1 KGHSH and CDR2 LQKENI come from the germline V gene.